The TCR beta chain under discussion was sequenced for a study of control samples from healthy donors and cancer patients (dated by TCRdb to 2019 to 2021). Libraries were prepared through the immunoSEQ multiplex PCR assay. The table was pulled from immuneACCESS by TCRdb, which kept in-frame rearrangements only. Such tables lose some clones; where checked, under half of the loss comes from unresolved V genes, and the rest has no known cause. The sample table contains under 150,000 clones; only one count was recorded for approximately 91% of them. Clones ranked in the top ten supply over 4.5% of the sample. Concerning this clone itself: Its antigen is still unknown. No much larger clonotype is one base removed from it; base qualities were not supplied.

This TCR derives from a young man in good health. The sample taken for sequencing was blood.

For the CDR3, the sequence is CASSLSGKNTEAFF. The sequenced DNA: TGTGCCAGCAGCTTATCAGGGAAAAACACTGAAGCTTTCTTT. Recombination connected TRBV7-9 to TRBJ1-1, with TRBD1 tentatively as D gene (5 bases match). The CDR3 contains 14 residues, cysteine and phenylalanine counted. The kept DNA is CDR3 alone, 42 bases in frame from the first base. CDR1 and CDR2, looked up from the germline V gene (reference sequence), are SEHNR and FQNEAQ. V is clipped by 2 bases and J by 2 bases, and the sequence between their germline boundaries is 9 bases long.